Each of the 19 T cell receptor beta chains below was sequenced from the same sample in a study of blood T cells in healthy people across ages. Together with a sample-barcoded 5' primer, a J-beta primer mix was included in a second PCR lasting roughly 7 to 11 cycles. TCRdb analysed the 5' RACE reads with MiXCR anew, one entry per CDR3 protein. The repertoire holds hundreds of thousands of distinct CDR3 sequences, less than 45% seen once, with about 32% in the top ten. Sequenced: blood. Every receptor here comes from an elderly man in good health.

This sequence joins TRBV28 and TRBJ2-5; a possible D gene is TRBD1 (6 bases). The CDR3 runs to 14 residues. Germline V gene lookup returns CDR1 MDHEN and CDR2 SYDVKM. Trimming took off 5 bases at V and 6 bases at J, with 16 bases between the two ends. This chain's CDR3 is CASSPADRPKTQYF. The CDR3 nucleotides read TGTGCCAGCAGTCCCGCTGACAGGCCCAAGACCCAGTACTTC.

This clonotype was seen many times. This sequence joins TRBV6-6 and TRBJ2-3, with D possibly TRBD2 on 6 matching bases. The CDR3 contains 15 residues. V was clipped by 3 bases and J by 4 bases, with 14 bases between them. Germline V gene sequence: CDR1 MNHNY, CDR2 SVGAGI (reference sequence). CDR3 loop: CASSYGLSVADTQYF. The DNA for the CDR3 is TGTGCCAGCAGTTATGGACTAAGCGTAGCAGATACGCAGTATTTT.

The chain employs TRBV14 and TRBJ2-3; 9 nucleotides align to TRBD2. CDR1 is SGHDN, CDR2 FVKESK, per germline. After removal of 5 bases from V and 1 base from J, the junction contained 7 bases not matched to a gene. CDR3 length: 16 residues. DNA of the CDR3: TGTGCCAGCAGCAAACGGGCTAGCGGGGGCACAGATACGCAGTATTTT. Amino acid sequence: CASSKRASGGTDTQYF.

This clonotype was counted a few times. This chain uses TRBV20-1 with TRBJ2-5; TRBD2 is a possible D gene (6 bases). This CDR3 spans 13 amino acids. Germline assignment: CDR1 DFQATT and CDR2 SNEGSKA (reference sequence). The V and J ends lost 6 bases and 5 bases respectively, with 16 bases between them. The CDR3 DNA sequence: TGCAGTGCGGCCATCGCGGGGCGGGAGACCCAGTACTTC. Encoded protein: CSAAIAGRETQYF.

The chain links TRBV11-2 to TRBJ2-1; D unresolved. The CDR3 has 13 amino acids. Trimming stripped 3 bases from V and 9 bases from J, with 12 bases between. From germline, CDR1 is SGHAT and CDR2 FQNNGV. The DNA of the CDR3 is TGTGCCAGCAGCTTGGGCTTGCAAGGTGAGCAGTTCTTC. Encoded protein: CASSLGLQGEQFF.

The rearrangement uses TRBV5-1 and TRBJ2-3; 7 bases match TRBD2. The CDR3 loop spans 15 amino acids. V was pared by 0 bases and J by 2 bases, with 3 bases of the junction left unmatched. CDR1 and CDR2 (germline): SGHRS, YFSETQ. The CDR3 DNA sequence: TGCGCCAGCAGCTTGGGAGCGGGGTACACAGATACGCAGTATTTT. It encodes CASSLGAGYTDTQYF.

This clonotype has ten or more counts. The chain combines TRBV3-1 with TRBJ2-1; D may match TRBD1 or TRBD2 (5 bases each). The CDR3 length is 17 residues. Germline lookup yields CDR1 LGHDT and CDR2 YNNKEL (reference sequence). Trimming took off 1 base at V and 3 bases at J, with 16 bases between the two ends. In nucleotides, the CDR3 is TGTGCCAGCAGCCAAGTGGACGGGGCCTCCCGCTACAATGAGCAGTTCTTC. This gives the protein CASSQVDGASRYNEQFF.

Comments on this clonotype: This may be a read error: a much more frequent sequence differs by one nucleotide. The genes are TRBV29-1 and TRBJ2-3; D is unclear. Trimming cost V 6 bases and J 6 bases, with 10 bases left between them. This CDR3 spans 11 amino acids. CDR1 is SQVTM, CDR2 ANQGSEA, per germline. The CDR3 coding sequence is TGCAGCGTAGGTGCAGGCGATACGCAGTATTTT. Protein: CSVGAGDTQYF.

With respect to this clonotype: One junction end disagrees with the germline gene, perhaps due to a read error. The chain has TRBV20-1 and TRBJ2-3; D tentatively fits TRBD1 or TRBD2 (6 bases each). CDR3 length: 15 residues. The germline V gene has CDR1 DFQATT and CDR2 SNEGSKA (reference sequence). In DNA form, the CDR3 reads TGCAATGCTAGGCGAGGGGGGCGGAACACAGATACGCAGTATTTT. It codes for CNARRGGRNTDTQYF.

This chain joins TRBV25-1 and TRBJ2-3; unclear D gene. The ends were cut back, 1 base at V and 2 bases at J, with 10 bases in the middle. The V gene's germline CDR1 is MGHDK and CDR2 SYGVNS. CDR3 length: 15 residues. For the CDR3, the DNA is TGTGCCAGCAGTGAATCGTATCTCTACACAGATACGCAGTATTTT. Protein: CASSESYLYTDTQYF.

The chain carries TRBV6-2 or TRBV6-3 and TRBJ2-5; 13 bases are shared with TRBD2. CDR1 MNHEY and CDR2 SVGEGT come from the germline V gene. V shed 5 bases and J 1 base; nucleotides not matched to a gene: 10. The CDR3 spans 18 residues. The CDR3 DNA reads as TGTGCCAGCAGTCTCCTCGGGACTAGCGGGGTCCTCCAAGAGACCCAGTACTTC. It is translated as CASSLLGTSGVLQETQYF.

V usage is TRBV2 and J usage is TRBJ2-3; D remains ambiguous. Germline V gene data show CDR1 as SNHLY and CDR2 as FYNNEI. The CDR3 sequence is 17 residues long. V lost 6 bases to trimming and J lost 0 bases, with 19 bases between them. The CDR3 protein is CASRAEATVKSTDTQYF. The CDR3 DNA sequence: TGTGCCAGCAGAGCCGAGGCGACGGTAAAAAGCACAGATACGCAGTATTTT.

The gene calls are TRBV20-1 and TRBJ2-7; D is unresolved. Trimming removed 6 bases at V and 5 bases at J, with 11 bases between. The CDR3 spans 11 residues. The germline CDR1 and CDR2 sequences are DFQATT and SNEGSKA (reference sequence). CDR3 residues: CSAQAGDEQYF. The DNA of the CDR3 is TGCAGTGCCCAAGCCGGAGACGAGCAGTACTTC.

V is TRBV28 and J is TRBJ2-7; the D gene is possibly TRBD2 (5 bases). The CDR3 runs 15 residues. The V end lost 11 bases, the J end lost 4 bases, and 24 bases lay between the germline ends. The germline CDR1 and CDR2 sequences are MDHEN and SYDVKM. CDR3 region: CACNSGGSGSYEQYF. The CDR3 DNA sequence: TGTGCCTGCAATTCAGGAGGTTCCGGATCATACGAGCAGTACTTC. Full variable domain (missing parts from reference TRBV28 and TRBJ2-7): DVKVTQSSRYLVKRTGEKVFLECVQDMDHENMFWYRQDPGLGLRLIYFSYDVKMKEKGDIPEGYSVSREKKERFSLILESASTNQTSMYLCACNSGGSGSYEQYFGPGTRLTVT.

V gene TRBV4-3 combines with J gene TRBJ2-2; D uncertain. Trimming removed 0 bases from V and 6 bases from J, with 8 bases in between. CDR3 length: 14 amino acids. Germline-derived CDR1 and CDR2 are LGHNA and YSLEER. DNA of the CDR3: TGCGCCAGCAGCCAAGATCGGGCCCCCGGGGAGCTGTTTTTT. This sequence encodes CASSQDRAPGELFF.

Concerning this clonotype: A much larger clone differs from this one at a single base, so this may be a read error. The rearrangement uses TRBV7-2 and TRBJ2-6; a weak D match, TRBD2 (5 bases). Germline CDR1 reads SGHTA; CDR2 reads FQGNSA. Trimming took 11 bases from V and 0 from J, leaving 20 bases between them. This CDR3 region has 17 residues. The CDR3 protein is CAGGVRTGISGANVLTF. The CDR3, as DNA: TGTGCCGGCGGAGTACGGACCGGGATCTCTGGGGCCAACGTCCTGACTTTC.

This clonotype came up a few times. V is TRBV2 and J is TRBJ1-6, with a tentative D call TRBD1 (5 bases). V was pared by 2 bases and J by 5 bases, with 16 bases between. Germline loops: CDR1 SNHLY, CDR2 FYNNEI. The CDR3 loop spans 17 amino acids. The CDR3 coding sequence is TGTGCCAGCAGTGAAAGGGCGGGACGCTGGAATAATTCACCCCTCCACTTT. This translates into CASSERAGRWNNSPLHF.

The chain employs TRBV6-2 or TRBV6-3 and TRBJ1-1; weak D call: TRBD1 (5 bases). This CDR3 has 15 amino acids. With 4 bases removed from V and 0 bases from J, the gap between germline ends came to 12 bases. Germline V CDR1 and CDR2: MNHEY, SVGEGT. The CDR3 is CASSFPRQLNTEAFF. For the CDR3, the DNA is TGTGCCAGCAGTTTCCCGCGACAGTTGAACACTGAAGCTTTCTTT.

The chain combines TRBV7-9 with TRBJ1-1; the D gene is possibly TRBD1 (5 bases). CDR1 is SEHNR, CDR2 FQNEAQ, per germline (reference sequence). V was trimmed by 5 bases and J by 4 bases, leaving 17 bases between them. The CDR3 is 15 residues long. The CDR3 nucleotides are TGTGCCAGCAGCCACCGGCAGGGTATGGGCACTGAAGCTTTCTTT. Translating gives CASSHRQGMGTEAFF.